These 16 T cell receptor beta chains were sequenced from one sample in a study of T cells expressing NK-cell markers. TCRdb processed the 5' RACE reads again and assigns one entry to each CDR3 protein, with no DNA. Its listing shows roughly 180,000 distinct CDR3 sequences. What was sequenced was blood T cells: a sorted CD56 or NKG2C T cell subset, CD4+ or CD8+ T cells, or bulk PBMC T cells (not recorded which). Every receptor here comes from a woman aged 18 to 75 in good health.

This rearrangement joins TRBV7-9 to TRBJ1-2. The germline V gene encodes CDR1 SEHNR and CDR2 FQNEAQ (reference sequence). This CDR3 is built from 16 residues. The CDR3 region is CASRQAGGGRIYGYTF.

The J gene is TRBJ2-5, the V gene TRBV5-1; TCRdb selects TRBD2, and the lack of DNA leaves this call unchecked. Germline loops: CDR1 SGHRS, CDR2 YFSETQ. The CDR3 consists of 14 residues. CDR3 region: CASSIPGLQETQYF.

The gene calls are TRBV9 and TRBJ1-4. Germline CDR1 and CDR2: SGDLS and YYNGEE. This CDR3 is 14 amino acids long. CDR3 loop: CASSVSGPNEKLFF.

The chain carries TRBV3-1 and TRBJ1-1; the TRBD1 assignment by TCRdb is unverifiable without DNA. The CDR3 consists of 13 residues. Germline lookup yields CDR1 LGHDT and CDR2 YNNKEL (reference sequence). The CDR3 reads CASSQGTGSEAFF.

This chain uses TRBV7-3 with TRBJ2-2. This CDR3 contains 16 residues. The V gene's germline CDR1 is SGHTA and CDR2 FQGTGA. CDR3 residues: CASSPPGGRDTGELFF.

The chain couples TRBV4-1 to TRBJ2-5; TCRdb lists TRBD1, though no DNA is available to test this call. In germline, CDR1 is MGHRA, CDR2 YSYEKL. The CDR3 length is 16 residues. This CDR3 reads CASSQPGHLGRETQYF.

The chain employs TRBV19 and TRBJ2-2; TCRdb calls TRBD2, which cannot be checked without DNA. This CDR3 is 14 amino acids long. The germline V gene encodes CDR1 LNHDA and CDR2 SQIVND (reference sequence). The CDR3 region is CASTRGPGTGELFF.

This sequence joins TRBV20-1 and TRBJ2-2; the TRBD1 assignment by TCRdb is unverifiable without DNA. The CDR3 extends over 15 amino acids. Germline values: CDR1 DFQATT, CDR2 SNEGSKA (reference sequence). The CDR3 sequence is CSARAGQTNTGELFF.

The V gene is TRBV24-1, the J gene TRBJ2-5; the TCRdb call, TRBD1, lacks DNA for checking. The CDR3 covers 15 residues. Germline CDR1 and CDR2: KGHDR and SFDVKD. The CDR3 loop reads CATSDPGQGGETQYF.

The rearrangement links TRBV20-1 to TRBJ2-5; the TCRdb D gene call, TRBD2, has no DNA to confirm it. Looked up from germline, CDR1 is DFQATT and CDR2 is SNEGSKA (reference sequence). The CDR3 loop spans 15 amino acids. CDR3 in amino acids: CSARRTSGRVKTQYF.

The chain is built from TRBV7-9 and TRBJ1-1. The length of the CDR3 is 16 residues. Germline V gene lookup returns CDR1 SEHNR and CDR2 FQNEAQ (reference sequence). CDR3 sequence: CASSLAPIAMNTEAFF. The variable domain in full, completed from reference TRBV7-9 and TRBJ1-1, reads DTGVSQNPRHKITKRGQNVTFRCDPISEHNRLYWYRQTLGQGPEFLTYFQNEAQLEKSRLLSDRFSAERPKGSFSTLEIQRTEQGDSAMYLCASSLAPIAMNTEAFFGQGTRLTVV.

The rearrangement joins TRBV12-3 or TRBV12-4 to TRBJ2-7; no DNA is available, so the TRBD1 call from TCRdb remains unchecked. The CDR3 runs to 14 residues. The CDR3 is CASSLERGAHEQYF.

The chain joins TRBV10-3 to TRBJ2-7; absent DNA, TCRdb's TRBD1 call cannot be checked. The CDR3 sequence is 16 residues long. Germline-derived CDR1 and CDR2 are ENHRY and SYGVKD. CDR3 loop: CATLNRSRTGAYEQYF.

The CDR3 loop reads CASSPGGRSEQYF. This chain uses TRBV27 with TRBJ2-7; the TRBD1 assignment by TCRdb is unverifiable without DNA. The CDR3 is 13 residues long. Germline-derived CDR1 and CDR2 are MNHEY and SMNVEV (reference sequence).

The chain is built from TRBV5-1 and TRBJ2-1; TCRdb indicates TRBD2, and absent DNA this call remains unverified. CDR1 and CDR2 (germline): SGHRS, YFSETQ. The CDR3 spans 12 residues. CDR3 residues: CASSRTSDEQFF.

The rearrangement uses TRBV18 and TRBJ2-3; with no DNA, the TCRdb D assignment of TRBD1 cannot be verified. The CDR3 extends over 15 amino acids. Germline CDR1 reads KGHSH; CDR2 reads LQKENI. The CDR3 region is CASSPLAHPGDTQYF.